This T cell receptor beta chain was obtained from a study of regulatory T cells in long-lasting Graves disease. Time point denoted: newly diagnosed GD, antithyroid drugs for less than 3 months. Preparation of the TCR library used RNA extracted from PBMCs. CDR1 is SNHLY, CDR2 FYNNEI, per germline. This CDR3 has 11 amino acids. Trimming removed 2 bases at V and 8 bases at J, with 3 bases between. Library construction for TCR beta used iRepertoire HTBI primers and Arm-PCR of CDR3 regions. Each CDR3 protein gets one entry after TCRdb re-called the multiplex PCR reads with MiXCR. In the table there are approximately 350,000 distinct CDR3 sequences, about 16% of which are singletons. This clonotype was recorded many times. These data also featured in a second study, about T cells in Graves' hyperthyroidism and ophthalmopathy.

The source was peripheral blood mononuclear cells (PBMCs), collected at new diagnosis, from a patient treated with antithyroid drugs. The chain employs TRBV2 and TRBJ1-4, with D uncertain. This TCR was recovered from a young woman with Graves disease. CDR3 region: CASSEKEKLFF. CDR3 DNA: TGTGCCAGCAGTGAAAAGGAAAAACTGTTTTTT.